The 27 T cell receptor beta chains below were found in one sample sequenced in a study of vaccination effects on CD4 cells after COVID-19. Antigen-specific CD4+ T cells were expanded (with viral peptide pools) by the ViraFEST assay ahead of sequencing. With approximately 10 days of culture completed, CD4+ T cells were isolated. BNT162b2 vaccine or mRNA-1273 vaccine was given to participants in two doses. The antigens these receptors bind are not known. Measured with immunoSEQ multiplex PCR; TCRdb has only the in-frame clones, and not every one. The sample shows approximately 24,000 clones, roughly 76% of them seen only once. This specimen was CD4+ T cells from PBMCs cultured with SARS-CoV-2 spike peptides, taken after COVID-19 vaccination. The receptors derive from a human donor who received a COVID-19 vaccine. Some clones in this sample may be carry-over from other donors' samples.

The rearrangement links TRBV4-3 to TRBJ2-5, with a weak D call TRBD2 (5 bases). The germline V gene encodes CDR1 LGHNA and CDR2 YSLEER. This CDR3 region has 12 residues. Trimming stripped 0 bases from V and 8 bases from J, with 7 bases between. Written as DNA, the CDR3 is TGCGCCAGCAGCCAAGATTCGGGAACCCAGTACTTC. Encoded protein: CASSQDSGTQYF.

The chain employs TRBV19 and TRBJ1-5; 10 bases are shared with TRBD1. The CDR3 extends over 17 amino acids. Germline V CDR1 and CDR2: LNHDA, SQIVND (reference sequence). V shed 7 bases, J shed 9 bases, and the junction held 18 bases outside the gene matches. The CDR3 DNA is TGTGCCAGTACCAGGGCGACGGGACAGGGGATGAGGAGGCCCCAGCATTTT. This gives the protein CASTRATGQGMRRPQHF.

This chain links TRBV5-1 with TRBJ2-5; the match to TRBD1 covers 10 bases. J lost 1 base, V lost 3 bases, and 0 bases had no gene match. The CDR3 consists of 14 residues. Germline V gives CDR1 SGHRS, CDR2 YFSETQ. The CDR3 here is CASSWDRGQETQYF. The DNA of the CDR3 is TGCGCCAGCAGCTGGGACAGGGGCCAAGAGACCCAGTACTTC.

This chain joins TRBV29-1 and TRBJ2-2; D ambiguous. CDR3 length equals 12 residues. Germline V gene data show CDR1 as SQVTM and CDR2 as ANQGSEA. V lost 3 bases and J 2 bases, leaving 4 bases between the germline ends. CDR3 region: CSVDRNTGELFF. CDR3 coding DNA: TGCAGCGTTGACCGTAACACCGGGGAGCTGTTTTTT.

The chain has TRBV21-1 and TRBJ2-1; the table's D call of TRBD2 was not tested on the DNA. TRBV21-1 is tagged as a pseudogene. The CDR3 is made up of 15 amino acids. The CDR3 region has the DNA TGTGCCAGCAGCGAGGCTAGCGGGGGGGAGAATGAGCAGTTCTTC. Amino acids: CASSEASGGENEQFF.

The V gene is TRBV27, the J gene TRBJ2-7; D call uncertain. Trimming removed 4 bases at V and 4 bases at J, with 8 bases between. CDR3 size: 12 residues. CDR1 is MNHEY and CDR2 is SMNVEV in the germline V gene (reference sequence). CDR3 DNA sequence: TGTGCCAGCAGTTCCGAGTCATACGAGCAGTACGTC. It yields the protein CASSSESYEQYV.

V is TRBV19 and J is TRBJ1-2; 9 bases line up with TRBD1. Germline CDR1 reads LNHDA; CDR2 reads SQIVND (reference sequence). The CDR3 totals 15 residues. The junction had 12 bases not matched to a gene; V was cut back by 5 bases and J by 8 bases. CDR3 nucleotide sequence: TGTGCCAGTAGTGGGACGGGACAGGGAACTGGCGGCTACACCTTC. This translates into CASSGTGQGTGGYTF.

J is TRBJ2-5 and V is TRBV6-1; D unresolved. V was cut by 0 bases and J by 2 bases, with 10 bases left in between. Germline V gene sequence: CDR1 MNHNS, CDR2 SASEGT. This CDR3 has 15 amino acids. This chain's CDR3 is CASSEAPDLQETQYF. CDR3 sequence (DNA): TGTGCCAGCAGTGAAGCCCCGGACCTACAAGAGACCCAGTACTTC.

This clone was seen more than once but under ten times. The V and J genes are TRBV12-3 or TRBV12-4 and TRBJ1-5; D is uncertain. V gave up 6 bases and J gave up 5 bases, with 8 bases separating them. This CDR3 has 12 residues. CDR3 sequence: CASRSEDQPQHF. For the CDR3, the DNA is TGTGCCAGCAGATCAGAGGATCAGCCCCAGCATTTT.

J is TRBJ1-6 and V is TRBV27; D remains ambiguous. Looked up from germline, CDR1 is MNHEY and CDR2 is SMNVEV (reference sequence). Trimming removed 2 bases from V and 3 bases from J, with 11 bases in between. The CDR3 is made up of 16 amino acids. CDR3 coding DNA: TGTGCCAGCAGTTTAAGAGCGGCAGTCTATAATTCACCCCTCCACTTT. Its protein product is CASSLRAAVYNSPLHF.

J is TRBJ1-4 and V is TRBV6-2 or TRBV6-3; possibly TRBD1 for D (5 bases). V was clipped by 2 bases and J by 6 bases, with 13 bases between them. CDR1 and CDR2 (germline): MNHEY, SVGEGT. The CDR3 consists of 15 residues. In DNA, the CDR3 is TGTGCCAGCAGTTACGGGGCGTCTTGGGATGAAAAACTGTTTTTT. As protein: CASSYGASWDEKLFF.

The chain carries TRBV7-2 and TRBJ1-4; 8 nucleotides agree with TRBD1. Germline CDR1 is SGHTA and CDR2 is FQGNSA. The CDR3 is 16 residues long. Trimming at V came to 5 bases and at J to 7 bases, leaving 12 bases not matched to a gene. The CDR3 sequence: CASSLRQGLKGEKLFF. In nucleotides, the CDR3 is TGTGCCAGCAGCCTCCGACAGGGGTTAAAGGGTGAAAAACTGTTTTTT. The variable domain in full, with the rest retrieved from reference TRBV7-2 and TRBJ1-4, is GAGVSQSPSNKVTEKGKDVELRCDPISGHTALYWYRQSLGQGLEFLIYFQGNSAPDKSGLPSDRFSAERTGGSVSTLTIQRTQQEDSAVYLCASSLRQGLKGEKLFFGSGTQLSVL.

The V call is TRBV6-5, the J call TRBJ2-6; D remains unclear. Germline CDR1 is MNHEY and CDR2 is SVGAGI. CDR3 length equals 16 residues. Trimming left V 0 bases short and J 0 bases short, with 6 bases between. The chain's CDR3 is CASSYSRGSGANVLTF. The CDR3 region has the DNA TGTGCCAGCAGTTACTCGAGAGGCTCTGGGGCCAACGTCCTGACTTTC.

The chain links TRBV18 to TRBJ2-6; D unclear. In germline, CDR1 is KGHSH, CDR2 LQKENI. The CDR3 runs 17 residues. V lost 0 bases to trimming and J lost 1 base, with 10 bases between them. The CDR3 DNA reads TGTGCCAGCTCACCACCAGTAGCAATTTCTGGGGCCAACGTCCTGACTTTC. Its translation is CASSPPVAISGANVLTF.

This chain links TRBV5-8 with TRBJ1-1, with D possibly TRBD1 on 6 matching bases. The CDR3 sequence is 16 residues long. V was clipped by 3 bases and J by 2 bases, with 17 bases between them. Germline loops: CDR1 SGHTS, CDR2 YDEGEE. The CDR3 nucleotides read TGTGCCAGCAGCTCCCTGCGGGCAGGGACAAACACTGAAGCTTTCTTT. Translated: CASSSLRAGTNTEAFF.

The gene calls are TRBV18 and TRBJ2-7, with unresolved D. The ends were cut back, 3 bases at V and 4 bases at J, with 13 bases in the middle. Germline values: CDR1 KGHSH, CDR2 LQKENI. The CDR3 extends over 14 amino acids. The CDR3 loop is CASSPSRQLYEQYV. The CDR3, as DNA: TGTGCCAGCTCACCGTCTCGCCAATTATACGAGCAGTACGTC.

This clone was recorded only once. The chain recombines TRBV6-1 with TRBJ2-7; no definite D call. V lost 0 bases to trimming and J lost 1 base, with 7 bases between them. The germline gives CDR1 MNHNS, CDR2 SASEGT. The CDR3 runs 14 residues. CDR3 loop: CASSEAGRSYEQYV. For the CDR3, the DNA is TGTGCCAGCAGTGAAGCGGGTAGGTCCTACGAGCAGTACGTC.

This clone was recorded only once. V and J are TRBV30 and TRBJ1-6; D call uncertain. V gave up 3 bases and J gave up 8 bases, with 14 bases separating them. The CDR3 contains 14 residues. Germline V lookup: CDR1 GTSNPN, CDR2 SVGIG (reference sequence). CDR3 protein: CAWSVEGSDSPLHF. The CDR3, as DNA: TGTGCCTGGAGCGTCGAGGGTTCCGATTCACCCCTCCACTTT.

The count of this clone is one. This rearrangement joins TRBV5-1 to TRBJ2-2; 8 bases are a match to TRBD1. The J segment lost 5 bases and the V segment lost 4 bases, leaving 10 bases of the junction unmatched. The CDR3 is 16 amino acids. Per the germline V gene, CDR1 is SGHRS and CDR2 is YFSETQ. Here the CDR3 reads CASSQTGQGETGELFF. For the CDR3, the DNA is TGCGCCAGCAGCCAGACCGGACAGGGTGAAACCGGGGAGCTGTTTTTT.

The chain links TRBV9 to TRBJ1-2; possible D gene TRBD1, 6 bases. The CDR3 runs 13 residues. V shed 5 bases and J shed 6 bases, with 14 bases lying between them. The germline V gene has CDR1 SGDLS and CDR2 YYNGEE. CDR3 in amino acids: CASSRTGTNGYTF. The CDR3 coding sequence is TGTGCCAGCAGTCGAACAGGGACAAATGGCTACACCTTC. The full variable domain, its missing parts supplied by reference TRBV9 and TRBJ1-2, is DSGVTQTPKHLITATGQRVTLRCSPRSGDLSVYWYQQSLDQGLQFLIQYYNGEERAKGNILERFSAQQFPDLHSELNLSSLELGDSALYFCASSRTGTNGYTFGSGTRLTVV.

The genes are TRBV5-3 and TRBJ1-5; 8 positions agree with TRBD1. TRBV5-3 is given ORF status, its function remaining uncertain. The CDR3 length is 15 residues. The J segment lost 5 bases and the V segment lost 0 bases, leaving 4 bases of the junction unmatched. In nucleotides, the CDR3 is TGTGCCAGAAGCTTGGAGGACAGGGACGATCAGCCCCAGCATTTT. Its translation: CARSLEDRDDQPQHF.

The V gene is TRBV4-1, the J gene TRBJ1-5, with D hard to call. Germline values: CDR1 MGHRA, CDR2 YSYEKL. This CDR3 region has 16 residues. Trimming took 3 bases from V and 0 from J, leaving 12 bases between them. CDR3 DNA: TGCGCCAGCAGCCACCCCCCCCGGGGTAGCAATCAGCCCCAGCATTTT. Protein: CASSHPPRGSNQPQHF.

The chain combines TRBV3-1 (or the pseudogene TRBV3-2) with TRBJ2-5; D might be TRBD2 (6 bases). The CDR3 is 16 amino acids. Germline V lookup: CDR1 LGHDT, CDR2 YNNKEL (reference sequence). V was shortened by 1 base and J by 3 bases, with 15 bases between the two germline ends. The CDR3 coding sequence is TGTGCCAGCAGCCAAGGGGGCGGGACGGTTAAAGAGACCCAGTACTTC. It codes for CASSQGGGTVKETQYF.

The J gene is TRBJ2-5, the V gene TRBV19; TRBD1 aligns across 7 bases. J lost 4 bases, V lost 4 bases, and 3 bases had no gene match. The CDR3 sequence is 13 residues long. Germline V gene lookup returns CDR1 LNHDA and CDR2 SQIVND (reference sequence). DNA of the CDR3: TGTGCCAGTAGTAGGGCAGGGGGAGAGACCCAGTACTTC. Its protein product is CASSRAGGETQYF.

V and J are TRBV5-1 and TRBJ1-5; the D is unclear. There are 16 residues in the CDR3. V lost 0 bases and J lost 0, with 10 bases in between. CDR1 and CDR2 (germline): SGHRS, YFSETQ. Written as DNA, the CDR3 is TGCGCCAGCAGCTTGGATGGGGTGAATAGCAATCAGCCCCAGCATTTT. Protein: CASSLDGVNSNQPQHF.

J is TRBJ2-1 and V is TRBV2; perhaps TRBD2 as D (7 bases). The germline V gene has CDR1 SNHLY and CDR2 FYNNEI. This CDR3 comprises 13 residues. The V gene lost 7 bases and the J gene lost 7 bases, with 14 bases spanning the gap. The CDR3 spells CASTWGGGNEQFF. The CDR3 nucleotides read TGTGCCAGCACTTGGGGGGGCGGGAATGAGCAGTTCTTC.

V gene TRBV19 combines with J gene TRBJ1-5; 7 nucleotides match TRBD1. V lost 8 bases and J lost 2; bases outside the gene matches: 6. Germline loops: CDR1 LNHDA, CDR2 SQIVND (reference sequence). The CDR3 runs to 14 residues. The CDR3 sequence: CASERQGGNQPQHF. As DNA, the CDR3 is TGTGCCAGTGAAAGACAGGGAGGCAATCAGCCCCAGCATTTT.